The clone carrying this T cell receptor (beta chain) was detected only a few times. Its matching antigen is unknown. This sample is part of a study of response to subunit inactivated influenza vaccine. TCRdb fed the RT-PCR reads into MiXCR, producing one record per CDR3 protein. This table has 560,000 or so distinct CDR3 sequences, around 8% appearing once. Study-wide results and limits: The authors suggested that every seasonal influenza vaccination recruits few new T cells.

The receptor was derived from a man aged 50 to 69 who received an inactivated influenza vaccine. The material was PBMCs from blood, obtained around 25 months after vaccination.

CDR3 sequence reads: CASSPVLAGVEETQYF. CDR3 in DNA: TGTGCCAGCAGTCCAGTACTAGCGGGGGTAGAGGAGACCCAGTACTTC. The chain links TRBV27 to TRBJ2-5, with TRBD2 matching over 11 bases. In germline, CDR1 is MNHEY, CDR2 SMNVEV (reference sequence). V lost 5 bases and J lost 5; bases outside the gene matches: 10. CDR3 size: 16 residues.